This T cell receptor (beta chain) was documented in a study of blood T cell repertoires in COVID-19. Study at large: Acute and convalescent COVID-19 specimens originated in the United States, Italy and Spain. PBMCs, B-cell-depleted T cells, or T cells provided the cDNA or gDNA that made up the material.

Authors' processing steps: Amplification of reference gene primers was used by the study to estimate nucleated cell counts. Sequenced by immunoSEQ multiplex PCR; TCRdb stores in-frame clones only, minus some. Clone size and V and J calls were adopted from that table, with D and trimming inferred from the DNA. Of roughly 250,000 clones in the sample, around 83% were seen once. The germline CDR1 and CDR2 sequences are SGHRS and YFSETQ. The V and J ends lost 5 bases and 1 base respectively, with 15 bases between them. This CDR3 is built from 16 residues. V gene TRBV5-1 combines with J gene TRBJ2-2, with no clear D. The sequenced sample consisted of peripheral blood. The source is a woman between 50 and 59 years old with acute or convalescent COVID-19. CDR3 in DNA: TGCGCCAGCAGTCCCCTCCCTACGGGGAACACCGGGGAGCTGTTTTTT. This translates into CASSPLPTGNTGELFF.